This TCR beta chain was obtained from a study of shared clonotypes between healthy human individuals. Broader study findings: Sequencing depth was expected to influence donor clonotype sharing.

TCRdb's copy holds only in-frame clones and misses some; the assay was immunoSEQ multiplex PCR. The data contain 450,000 to 500,000 clones, about 82% of them singletons. Germline CDR1 SQVTM, CDR2 ANQGSEA. The V end lost 3 bases, the J end lost 11 bases, and 16 bases lay between the germline ends. CDR3 size: 12 residues. Points on this clone: Its antigen is not known. The sample has other DNA sequences that encode this CDR3 too.

Recent acute infections and vaccinations were absent in the healthy HIV-negative adult donors. The source of this sequence is a woman in her thirties or forties in good health. Some clones in this sample may be carry-over from other donors' samples. The sequencing sample was made of PBMCs. This chain joins TRBV29-1 and TRBJ2-5; possibly TRBD1 for D (7 bases). The CDR3 protein is CSVEEGAGEQYF. The DNA for the CDR3 is TGCAGCGTTGAGGAGGGGGCCGGGGAGCAGTACTTC.